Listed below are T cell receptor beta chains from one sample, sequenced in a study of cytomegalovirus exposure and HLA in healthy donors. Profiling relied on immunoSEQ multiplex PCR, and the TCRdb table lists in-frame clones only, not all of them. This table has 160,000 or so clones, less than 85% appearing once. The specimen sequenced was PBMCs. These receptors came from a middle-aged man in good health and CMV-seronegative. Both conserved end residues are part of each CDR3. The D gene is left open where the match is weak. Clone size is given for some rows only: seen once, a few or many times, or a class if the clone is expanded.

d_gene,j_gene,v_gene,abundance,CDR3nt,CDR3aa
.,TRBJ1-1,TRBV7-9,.,TGTGCCAGCAGCTTATTGACAGATTACGCTTTCTTT,CASSLLTDYAFF
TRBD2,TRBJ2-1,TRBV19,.,TGTGCCAGCATAGCGGGCCGCTCCTACAATGAGCAGTTCTTC,CASIAGRSYNEQFF
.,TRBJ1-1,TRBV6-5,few,TGTGCCAGCAGTCACTGGGGGCGGACAGTTGAAGCTTTCTTT,CASSHWGRTVEAFF
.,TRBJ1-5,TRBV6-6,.,TGTGCCAGCAGTCGACAGACGGTATTTAGCAATCAGCCCCAGCATTTT,CASSRQTVFSNQPQHF
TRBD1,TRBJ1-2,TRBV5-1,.,TGCGCCAGCAGCTTGGCCACAGGGGGCAACAACTATGGCTACACCTTC,CASSLATGGNNYGYTF
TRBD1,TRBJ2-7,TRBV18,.,TGTGCCAGCTCACCACCCGGGACAGGGAGCGAGCAGTACTTC,CASSPPGTGSEQYF
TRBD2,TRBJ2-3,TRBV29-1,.,TGCAGCACTAAGGAAGGACTAGAGTTGGATACGCAGTATTTT,CSTKEGLELDTQYF
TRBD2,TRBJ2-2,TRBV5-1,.,TGCGCCAGCAGCTTGATGACTAGCGGGAGGGCTGGGGAGCTGTTTTTT,CASSLMTSGRAGELFF
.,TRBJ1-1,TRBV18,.,TGTGCCAGCTCACCACCGTATGAGGGCGCGAACACTGAAGCTTTCTTT,CASSPPYEGANTEAFF
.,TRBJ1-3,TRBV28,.,TGTGCCAGCAGTCCGGAGGAGCAACTTACATTT,CASSPEEQLTF
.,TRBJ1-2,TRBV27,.,TGTGCCAGCAGTTTATCCGGTAGGGAGTATGGCTACACCTTC,CASSLSGREYGYTF
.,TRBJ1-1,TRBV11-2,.,TGTGCCAGCAGCTTAGTCGGGAATAAATATGAAGCTTTCTTT,CASSLVGNKYEAFF
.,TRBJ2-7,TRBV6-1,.,TGTGCCAGCAGTGCCTGGGGGGTAGGGGGCGGCGAGCAGTACTTC,CASSAWGVGGGEQYF
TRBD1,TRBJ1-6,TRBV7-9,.,TGTGCCAGCAGCCCACCCTCGGCAGGGGGCCTTTCACCCCTCCACTTT,CASSPPSAGGLSPLHF
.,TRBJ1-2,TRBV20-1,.,TGCAGTGCCAGGGGACGGCATGGCTACACCTTC,CSARGRHGYTF
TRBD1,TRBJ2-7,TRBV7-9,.,TGTGCCAGCAGCCCCGGGACAGAGTTATCCTACGAGCAGTACTTC,CASSPGTELSYEQYF
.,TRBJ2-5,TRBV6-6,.,TGTGCCAGCAATAACCCTAGAGAGACCCAGTACTTC,CASNNPRETQYF
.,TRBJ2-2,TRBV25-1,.,TGTGCCAGCAGTGAGCAGGGTGGAACCGGGGAGCTGTTTTTT,CASSEQGGTGELFF
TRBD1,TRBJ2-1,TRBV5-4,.,TGTGCCAGCAGCCTCCCGGGACAGGATCTAAATGAGCAGTTCTTC,CASSLPGQDLNEQFF
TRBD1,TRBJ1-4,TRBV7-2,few,TGTGCCAGCAGATCTACAGGGGTTAGTGAAAAACTGTTTTTT,CASRSTGVSEKLFF
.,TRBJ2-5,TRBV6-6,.,TGTGCCAGCAGTGCTCTTGGAGCCCAGTACTTC,CASSALGAQYF
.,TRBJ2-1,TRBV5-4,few,TGTGCCAGCAGCTTAGCGGGCCTAATATGGAATGAGCAGTTCTTC,CASSLAGLIWNEQFF
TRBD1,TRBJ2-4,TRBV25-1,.,TGTGCCAGCAGTGATGCACGGACAGGGGATTTAGCCAAAAACATTCAGTACTTC,CASSDARTGDLAKNIQYF
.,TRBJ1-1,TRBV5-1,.,TGCGCCAGCAGCTCCAGCTGGGAGGACACTGAAGCTTTCTTT,CASSSSWEDTEAFF
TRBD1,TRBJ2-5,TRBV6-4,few,TGTGCCAGCAGTGCCAACTCCGGGACAGGAGAGACCCAGTACTTC,CASSANSGTGETQYF
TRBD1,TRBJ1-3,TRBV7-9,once,TGTGCCAGCAGCTTAGTTGGGACAGGCCGTCTCAGCTCTGGAAACACCATATATTTT,CASSLVGTGRLSSGNTIYF
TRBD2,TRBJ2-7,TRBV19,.,TGTGCCAGTAGTATAGCCGGGACTAGCGGAGGCTACGAGCAGTACTTC,CASSIAGTSGGYEQYF
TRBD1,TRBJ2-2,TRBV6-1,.,TGTGCCAGCAGTGACCCGGGACAGGGGGCCGGGGAGCTGTTTTTT,CASSDPGQGAGELFF
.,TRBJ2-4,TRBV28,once,TGTGCCAGCAGTAGACAGTTTCTAGCCAAAAACATTCAGTACTTC,CASSRQFLAKNIQYF
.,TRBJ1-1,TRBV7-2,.,TGTGCCGGCCACCGGGCAGGGGCGAACACTGAAGCTTTCTTT,CAGHRAGANTEAFF
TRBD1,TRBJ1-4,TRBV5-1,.,TGCGCCAGCAGCAAGGGACAGGGGGAGGGGGAAAAACTGTTTTTT,CASSKGQGEGEKLFF
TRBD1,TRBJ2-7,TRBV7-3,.,TGTGCCAGCAGCCCGCAAGGGGGGACAGGGTCCTACGAGCAGTACTTC,CASSPQGGTGSYEQYF
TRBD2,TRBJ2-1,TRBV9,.,TGTGCCAGCAGCCCCCGGCTGGGACTAGCGGGAGACTATTCCTACAATGAGCAGTTCTTC,CASSPRLGLAGDYSYNEQFF
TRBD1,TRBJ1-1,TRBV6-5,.,TGTGCCAGCACTGACAGGGGGGTAGCTGAAGCTTTCTTT,CASTDRGVAEAFF
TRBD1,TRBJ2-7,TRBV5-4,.,TGTGCCAGCAGCTTCCCTCCGGGACAGGGGGCGTACGAGCAGTACTTC,CASSFPPGQGAYEQYF
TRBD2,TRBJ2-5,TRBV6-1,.,TGTGCCAGCAGTGCGACTAGCGGTCGGGTAGAGACCCAGTACTTC,CASSATSGRVETQYF
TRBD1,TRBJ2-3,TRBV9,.,TGTGCCAGCAGCGTAGACAGGGGGCTGGCAGATACGCAGTATTTT,CASSVDRGLADTQYF
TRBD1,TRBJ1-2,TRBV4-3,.,TGCGCCAGCAGCCAAGAAGAACAGGGGTATGGCTACACCTTC,CASSQEEQGYGYTF
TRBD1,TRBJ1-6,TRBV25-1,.,TGTGCCAGCAGCGCGCGGGACAGAACACCCCTCCACTTT,CASSARDRTPLHF
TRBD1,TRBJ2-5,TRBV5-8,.,TGTGCCAGCAGCTTAGGGACAGCTCCCGTTGGGCAAGAGACCCAGTACTTC,CASSLGTAPVGQETQYF
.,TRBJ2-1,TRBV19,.,TGTGCCAGTAGTAGCTACTACGGAGTTAACAATGAGCAGTTCTTC,CASSSYYGVNNEQFF
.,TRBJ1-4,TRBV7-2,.,TGTGCCAGCAGCTACGGGTGGGGGGGAGAAAAACTGTTTTTT,CASSYGWGGEKLFF